This entry lists 21 T cell receptor beta chains sequenced from one sample in a study of cytomegalovirus exposure and HLA in healthy donors. The PCR had 60 Vbeta and 13 Jbeta primers. Some clones are missing from TCRdb's copy, which holds only in-frame ones; the method was immunoSEQ multiplex PCR. Of some 160,000 clones listed, roughly 82% are singletons. The specimen was PBMCs. These receptors came from a woman in her thirties in good health and CMV-seronegative.

This chain uses TRBV28 with TRBJ2-7, with D maybe TRBD1 (6 bases). Trimming pared 10 bases from V and 5 bases from J, leaving 18 bases between. The length of the CDR3 is 13 residues. The V gene's germline CDR1 is MDHEN and CDR2 SYDVKM. CDR3 loop: CATRLQGIHEQYF. The CDR3 nucleotides read TGTGCCACCCGGCTTCAGGGGATCCACGAGCAGTACTTC. Using reference TRBV28 and TRBJ2-7 for the parts outside the CDR3, the full variable domain is DVKVTQSSRYLVKRTGEKVFLECVQDMDHENMFWYRQDPGLGLRLIYFSYDVKMKEKGDIPEGYSVSREKKERFSLILESASTNQTSMYLCATRLQGIHEQYFGPGTRLTVT.

This chain joins TRBV19 and TRBJ1-2; TRBD1 is a possible D gene (5 bases). The ends were cut back, 4 bases at V and 8 bases at J, with 11 bases in the middle. The CDR3 consists of 12 residues. The V gene's germline CDR1 is LNHDA and CDR2 SQIVND (reference sequence). The DNA of the CDR3 is TGTGCCAGTAGTAGGGGACTCGGGGGCTACACCTTC. It specifies CASSRGLGGYTF.

This clone was observed a single time. The V gene is TRBV18, the J gene TRBJ2-1, with 11 bases fitting TRBD2. V lost 0 bases, J lost 4 bases, and 8 bases stayed unmatched. This CDR3 contains 18 residues. In germline, CDR1 is KGHSH, CDR2 LQKENI. The DNA for the CDR3 is TGTGCCAGCTCACCACCCCCGACTAGCGGGAAGGGTTACAATGAGCAGTTCTTC. Residues: CASSPPPTSGKGYNEQFF.

This clone was observed a single time. The chain combines TRBV27 with TRBJ1-6; D may be TRBD1 (5 bases). CDR3 size: 14 residues. Germline V gives CDR1 MNHEY, CDR2 SMNVEV (reference sequence). With 2 bases removed from V and 12 bases from J, the gap between germline ends came to 14 bases. The CDR3 region is CASSLVRDSRPLHF. CDR3 DNA sequence: TGTGCCAGCAGTTTAGTGCGGGACTCGCGACCCCTCCACTTT.

This chain connects TRBV28 to TRBJ1-2; D not certain. CDR1 and CDR2 from the germline V gene are MDHEN and SYDVKM. The CDR3 is 13 residues long. Trimming shortened V by 4 bases and J by 4 bases, and 10 bases separated the two germline ends. CDR3 DNA: TGTGCCAGCAGTTCGACTCCTATCTATGGCTACACCTTC. Amino acids: CASSSTPIYGYTF.

This clone was recorded once. V usage is TRBV13 and J usage is TRBJ1-2; the D is unclear. V gave up 0 bases and J gave up 0 bases, with 5 bases separating them. Germline V gene data show CDR1 as PRHDT and CDR2 as FYEKMQ (reference sequence). The length of the CDR3 is 14 residues. CDR3 loop: CASSLGAANYGYTF. In DNA, the CDR3 is TGTGCCAGCAGCTTAGGGGCAGCTAACTATGGCTACACCTTC.

The CDR3 region is CAWSVLDTGGYNEQFF. Here the CDR3 DNA reads TGTGCCTGGAGTGTACTTGACACCGGGGGGTACAATGAGCAGTTCTTC. The J gene is TRBJ2-1, the V gene TRBV30; 7 nucleotides line up with TRBD2. The CDR3 runs to 16 residues. Losses at the gene ends were 0 bases for V and 4 bases for J; bases not matched to a gene: 9. Germline V gene data show CDR1 as GTSNPN and CDR2 as SVGIG (reference sequence).

V usage is TRBV2 and J usage is TRBJ2-7; 10 bases are a match to TRBD1. Unmatched junction bases numbered 13, after V lost 11 bases and J lost 6 bases. This CDR3 spans 14 amino acids. CDR1 and CDR2 (germline): SNHLY, FYNNEI. The CDR3 protein is CAGFSGTGVREQYF. The CDR3 nucleotides are TGTGCCGGCTTCTCCGGGACAGGGGTCCGCGAGCAGTACTTC. Looking up the rest from reference TRBV2 and TRBJ2-7 gives the full variable domain: EPEVTQTPSHQVTQMGQEVILRCVPISNHLYFYWYRQILGQKVEFLVSFYNNEISEKSEIFDDQFSVERPDGSNFTLKIRSTKLEDSAMYFCAGFSGTGVREQYFGPGTRLTVT.

J is TRBJ2-7 and V is TRBV15, with 10 nucleotides matching TRBD2. The V gene's germline CDR1 is LNHNV and CDR2 YYDKDF (reference sequence). The CDR3 totals 16 residues. J gave up 9 bases and V 0 bases, and 11 bases lay outside the gene matches. The CDR3 region is CATSRDRPSGSWVQYF. CDR3 DNA: TGTGCCACCAGCAGAGATCGGCCTAGCGGGAGTTGGGTGCAGTACTTC.

This chain connects TRBV7-6 to TRBJ2-2, with D tentatively TRBD1 (5 bases). The CDR3 totals 17 residues. Germline loops: CDR1 SGHVS, CDR2 FNYEAQ. V was trimmed by 6 bases and J by 7 bases, leaving 24 bases between them. This CDR3 is CASRAIANRWWDGELFF. CDR3 nucleotides: TGTGCCAGCAGGGCTATCGCTAACAGGTGGTGGGACGGGGAGCTGTTTTTT.

This chain's CDR3 is CASSPGQGGEKLFF. CDR3 DNA: TGCGCCAGCAGTCCGGGACAGGGAGGGGAAAAACTGTTTTTT. V gene TRBV23-1 combines with J gene TRBJ1-4, with TRBD1 matching 9 bases. TRBV23-1 is given ORF status, its function remaining uncertain. The CDR3 contains 14 residues. V dropped 4 bases and J dropped 8; count of bases not matched to a gene: 5.

V and J are TRBV7-9 and TRBJ2-1, with D possibly matching TRBD2 (6 bases). The CDR3 is 16 residues long. Trimming cost V 4 bases and J 3 bases, with 16 bases left between them. CDR1 and CDR2 (germline): SEHNR, FQNEAQ (reference sequence). The CDR3 here is CASSWPSVTLYNEQFF. CDR3 nucleotide sequence: TGTGCCAGCAGCTGGCCTAGCGTAACACTCTACAATGAGCAGTTCTTC.

This clone appeared a single time. The chain has TRBV19 and TRBJ2-6; perhaps TRBD2 as D (5 bases). V shed 6 bases and J shed 1 base, with 7 bases lying between them. The CDR3 runs to 14 residues. Looked up from germline, CDR1 is LNHDA and CDR2 is SQIVND (reference sequence). This chain's CDR3 is CASREASGANVLTF. DNA of the CDR3: TGTGCCAGTAGGGAGGCATCTGGGGCCAACGTCCTGACTTTC.

With respect to this clone: The same CDR3 also results from other DNA sequences found in this sample. The chain couples TRBV7-2 to TRBJ2-3, with D perhaps matching TRBD2 (6 bases). CDR3 size: 15 residues. Germline V gene sequence: CDR1 SGHTA, CDR2 FQGNSA. V lost 1 base and J 2 bases, leaving 10 bases between the germline ends. CDR3 nucleotides: TGTGCCAGCAGCTTAGTGGCGGGAAACACAGATACGCAGTATTTT. Translation gives CASSLVAGNTDTQYF.

This clone was counted a few times. The chain couples TRBV28 to TRBJ2-7; 12 bases match TRBD2. CDR3 length: 15 residues. V lost 6 bases to trimming and J lost 3 bases; unmatched junction nucleotides: 6. Germline V gene lookup returns CDR1 MDHEN and CDR2 SYDVKM. CDR3 loop: CASRPTSGSLYEQYF. The CDR3 DNA follows: TGTGCCAGCAGACCGACTAGCGGGAGTCTCTACGAGCAGTACTTC.

The chain couples TRBV19 to TRBJ1-1; TRBD1 is a possible D gene (6 bases). This CDR3 is built from 13 residues. Germline-derived CDR1 and CDR2 are LNHDA and SQIVND (reference sequence). Trimming pared 2 bases from V and 5 bases from J, leaving 9 bases between. The CDR3 coding sequence is TGTGCCAGTAGTATACCCAGGGGAACTGAAGCTTTCTTT. Residues: CASSIPRGTEAFF.

V is TRBV7-2 and J is TRBJ2-7, with D possibly TRBD2 on 5 matching bases. The V gene lost 7 bases and the J gene lost 0 bases, with 16 bases spanning the gap. The CDR3 has 15 amino acids. Germline CDR1 and CDR2: SGHTA and FQGNSA. The CDR3 loop is CASTQGGLRSYEQYF. The CDR3 DNA reads TGTGCCAGCACCCAAGGCGGGTTACGCTCCTACGAGCAGTACTTC.

The chain couples TRBV5-1 to TRBJ2-1; 7 bases map to TRBD1. The CDR3 contains 14 residues. V lost 2 bases and J lost 4; bases outside the gene matches: 3. Germline loops: CDR1 SGHRS, CDR2 YFSETQ. The CDR3 protein is CASSFGTAYNEQFF. The DNA for the CDR3 is TGCGCCAGCAGCTTCGGGACAGCTTACAATGAGCAGTTCTTC.

The J gene is TRBJ2-1, the V gene TRBV11-3, with D unresolved. The CDR3 is 17 amino acids. V gave up 2 bases and J gave up 0 bases, with 14 bases separating them. CDR1 is SGHNT, CDR2 YENEEA, per germline. The CDR3 nucleotides read TGTGCCAGCAGCTTAATGTCAGGTTCGCTCTCCTACAATGAGCAGTTCTTC. Its protein is CASSLMSGSLSYNEQFF.

Only a few counts were recorded for this clone. This chain joins TRBV15 and TRBJ2-1; the D gene is possibly TRBD2 (6 bases). Between the trimmed V and J ends, which lost 5 bases and 0 bases, there was a span of 14 bases. This CDR3 has 16 residues. Germline V gene data show CDR1 as LNHNV and CDR2 as YYDKDF (reference sequence). This chain's CDR3 is CATSAVDGGSYNEQFF. For the CDR3, the DNA is TGTGCCACCAGCGCTGTAGACGGGGGCTCCTACAATGAGCAGTTCTTC.

The V and J genes are TRBV19 and TRBJ1-5, with TRBD1 matching over 8 bases. Looked up from germline, CDR1 is LNHDA and CDR2 is SQIVND (reference sequence). This CDR3 comprises 13 residues. Losses at the gene ends were 7 bases for V and 5 bases for J; bases not matched to a gene: 4. The CDR3 DNA sequence: TGTGCCAGTACTAGGGACAGGCATCAGCCCCAGCATTTT. The encoded protein is CASTRDRHQPQHF.